These T cell receptor beta chains were read from a single sample in a study of STAT3 mutations in large granular lymphocyte leukemia. Here immunoSEQ multiplex PCR was the method, and the copy in TCRdb shows in-frame clones only, minus some. This sample has about 42,000 clones, with about three quarters found just once. Sequencing was performed on PBMCs. These receptors were collected from a human donor with T large granular lymphocyte leukemia. Some clones in this sample may be carry-over from other donors' samples. Both conserved end residues are part of each CDR3. Fields, in order: CDR3 protein, CDR3 DNA, D gene, V gene, J gene, clone size. A D gene is named only where the DNA matches it firmly. Size values are once, few and many counts, or a class for expanded clones, and some rows have none.

CDR3 protein: CASSEGTRPHQETQYF
CDR3 DNA: TGTGCCAGCAGTGAAGGAACTAGACCACACCAAGAGACCCAGTACTTC
D gene: .
V gene: TRBV6-1
J gene: TRBJ2-5
clone size: .

CDR3 protein: CASSIDSGANVLTF
CDR3 DNA: TGTGCCAGTAGTATAGATTCTGGGGCCAACGTCCTGACTTTC
D gene: .
V gene: TRBV19
J gene: TRBJ2-6
clone size: .

CDR3 protein: CASSVRGDRVNEKLFF
CDR3 DNA: TGCGCCAGCAGCGTGCGCGGGGACAGGGTCAATGAAAAACTGTTTTTT
D gene: TRBD1
V gene: TRBV4-1
J gene: TRBJ1-4
clone size: .

CDR3 protein: CATSSGSTDTQYF
CDR3 DNA: TGTGCCACCAGCAGTGGGAGCACAGATACGCAGTATTTT
D gene: .
V gene: TRBV15
J gene: TRBJ2-3
clone size: .

CDR3 protein: CATSRAGAQANVLTF
CDR3 DNA: TGTGCCACCAGCAGGGCCGGTGCGCAGGCCAACGTCCTGACTTTC
D gene: .
V gene: TRBV15
J gene: TRBJ2-6
clone size: .

CDR3 protein: CASSLRSYNSPLHF
CDR3 DNA: TGTGCCAGCAGTTTAAGGTCCTATAATTCACCCCTCCACTTT
D gene: .
V gene: TRBV28
J gene: TRBJ1-6
clone size: .

CDR3 protein: CASPGLCYEQYF
CDR3 DNA: TGTGCCAGCCCGGGACTTTGCTACGAGCAGTACTTC
D gene: .
V gene: TRBV19
J gene: TRBJ2-7
clone size: .

CDR3 protein: CASSLAFDEQFF
CDR3 DNA: TGCGCCAGCAGCTTAGCTTTTGATGAGCAGTTCTTC
D gene: .
V gene: TRBV5-1
J gene: TRBJ2-1
clone size: .

CDR3 protein: CASGAGGFTDTQYF
CDR3 DNA: TGTGCTAGTGGGGCCGGGGGGTTCACAGATACGCAGTATTTT
D gene: TRBD2
V gene: TRBV12-5
J gene: TRBJ2-3
clone size: .

CDR3 protein: CASSHRQGRNSPLHF
CDR3 DNA: TGTGCCAGCAGTCACCGACAGGGGCGGAACTCACCCCTCCACTTT
D gene: TRBD1
V gene: TRBV28
J gene: TRBJ1-6
clone size: .

CDR3 protein: CASSLDPGASYEQYF
CDR3 DNA: TGTGCCAGCAGCTTAGACCCAGGGGCCTCCTACGAGCAGTACTTC
D gene: .
V gene: TRBV7-8
J gene: TRBJ2-7
clone size: .

CDR3 protein: CASTLFPEAGIGYTF
CDR3 DNA: TGTGCCAGCACCCTTTTCCCGGAGGCTGGGATCGGCTACACCTTC
D gene: .
V gene: TRBV27
J gene: TRBJ1-2
clone size: .

CDR3 protein: CASSLSKWGFYGYTF
CDR3 DNA: TGTGCCAGCAGTTTATCGAAGTGGGGATTCTATGGCTACACCTTC
D gene: .
V gene: TRBV27
J gene: TRBJ1-2
clone size: .

CDR3 protein: CASSLDGAPYEQYF
CDR3 DNA: TGTGCCAGCAGCTTAGACGGGGCACCCTACGAGCAGTACTTC
D gene: .
V gene: TRBV7-9
J gene: TRBJ2-7
clone size: .

CDR3 protein: CASSGGTENYGYTF
CDR3 DNA: TGTGCCAGCAGTGGGGGTACCGAGAACTATGGCTACACCTTC
D gene: .
V gene: TRBV2
J gene: TRBJ1-2
clone size: .

CDR3 protein: CASRGIAGQPQHF
CDR3 DNA: TGTGCCAGCAGGGGGATTGCAGGGCAGCCCCAGCATTTT
D gene: .
V gene: TRBV6-1
J gene: TRBJ1-5
clone size: .

CDR3 protein: CASSPLTALGADTQYF
CDR3 DNA: TGTGCCAGCTCACCACTTACAGCTTTGGGGGCAGATACGCAGTATTTT
D gene: .
V gene: TRBV18
J gene: TRBJ2-3
clone size: .

CDR3 protein: CASSTRTGRTDTQYF
CDR3 DNA: TGCGCCAGCAGCACTCGGACAGGGAGAACAGATACGCAGTATTTT
D gene: TRBD1
V gene: TRBV5-1
J gene: TRBJ2-3
clone size: few

CDR3 protein: CASSWTSGGADTDTQYF
CDR3 DNA: TGCGCCAGCAGCTGGACTAGCGGGGGGGCGGACACAGATACGCAGTATTTT
D gene: TRBD2
V gene: TRBV5-1
J gene: TRBJ2-3
clone size: .

CDR3 protein: CASRGTLAGGETQYF
CDR3 DNA: TGTGCCAGCAGAGGGACCCTAGCGGGGGGGGAGACCCAGTACTTC
D gene: TRBD2
V gene: TRBV5-6
J gene: TRBJ2-5
clone size: .

CDR3 protein: CASSLTGRSKQFF
CDR3 DNA: TGTGCCAGCAGTTTGACAGGAAGAAGTAAGCAGTTCTTC
D gene: .
V gene: TRBV5-6
J gene: TRBJ2-1
clone size: .

CDR3 protein: CASSLLQNTEAFF
CDR3 DNA: TGTGCCAGCAGTTTACTCCAGAACACTGAAGCTTTCTTT
D gene: .
V gene: TRBV28
J gene: TRBJ1-1
clone size: .

CDR3 protein: CASSPLGLAGGTDTQYF
CDR3 DNA: TGTGCCAGCTCACCACTTGGACTAGCGGGGGGCACAGATACGCAGTATTTT
D gene: TRBD2
V gene: TRBV18
J gene: TRBJ2-3
clone size: .

CDR3 protein: CASRWTGNTEAFF
CDR3 DNA: TGTGCCAGCAGATGGACAGGGAACACTGAAGCTTTCTTT
D gene: TRBD1
V gene: TRBV7-8
J gene: TRBJ1-1
clone size: .

CDR3 protein: CASSLDTTSYEQYF
CDR3 DNA: TGTGCCAGCAGCTTAGATACAACATCCTACGAGCAGTACTTC
D gene: .
V gene: TRBV11-2
J gene: TRBJ2-7
clone size: .

CDR3 protein: CASRTGGSETQYF
CDR3 DNA: TGTGCCAGCAGGACAGGGGGTAGCGAGACCCAGTACTTC
D gene: TRBD1
V gene: TRBV6-6
J gene: TRBJ2-5
clone size: .

CDR3 protein: CASRTQMTAWSYNEQFF
CDR3 DNA: TGTGCCAGCAGGACCCAAATGACAGCTTGGTCCTACAATGAGCAGTTCTTC
D gene: .
V gene: TRBV2
J gene: TRBJ2-1
clone size: once

CDR3 protein: CASSRRTGNEKLFF
CDR3 DNA: TGTGCCAGCAGCCGACGGACAGGGAATGAAAAACTGTTTTTT
D gene: TRBD1
V gene: TRBV25-1
J gene: TRBJ1-4
clone size: .

CDR3 protein: CSVGWEGQPQHF
CDR3 DNA: TGCAGCGTTGGCTGGGAGGGTCAGCCCCAGCATTTT
D gene: .
V gene: TRBV29-1
J gene: TRBJ1-5
clone size: few

CDR3 protein: CASSLEWVGSQPQHF
CDR3 DNA: TGTGCCAGCAGCTTAGAGTGGGTGGGTTCTCAGCCCCAGCATTTT
D gene: .
V gene: TRBV7-2
J gene: TRBJ1-5
clone size: .

CDR3 protein: CASSSGISYEQYF
CDR3 DNA: TGTGCCAGCAGCTCAGGGATTTCCTACGAGCAGTACTTC
D gene: .
V gene: TRBV9
J gene: TRBJ2-7
clone size: .

CDR3 protein: CSARQGYGYTF
CDR3 DNA: TGCAGTGCTAGGCAGGGCTATGGCTACACCTTC
D gene: .
V gene: TRBV20-1
J gene: TRBJ1-2
clone size: .

CDR3 protein: CASSTTGYTEAFF
CDR3 DNA: TGTGCCAGCAGCACGACAGGGTACACTGAAGCTTTCTTT
D gene: TRBD1
V gene: TRBV7-2
J gene: TRBJ1-1
clone size: .

CDR3 protein: CASSPGTTNYGYTF
CDR3 DNA: TGTGCCAGCAGTCCCGGGACAACTAACTATGGCTACACCTTC
D gene: .
V gene: TRBV28
J gene: TRBJ1-2
clone size: .

CDR3 protein: CATEDGLTDTQYF
CDR3 DNA: TGTGCCACCGAGGACGGCCTCACAGATACGCAGTATTTT
D gene: .
V gene: TRBV11-2
J gene: TRBJ2-3
clone size: .

CDR3 protein: CSCRGAGETQYF
CDR3 DNA: TGTTCCTGTAGGGGGGCGGGTGAGACCCAGTACTTC
D gene: .
V gene: TRBV6-6
J gene: TRBJ2-5
clone size: .

CDR3 protein: CASSGQFDQPQHF
CDR3 DNA: TGCGCCAGCAGCGGTCAATTCGATCAGCCCCAGCATTTT
D gene: .
V gene: TRBV4-1
J gene: TRBJ1-5
clone size: once

CDR3 protein: CASRQYEQYF
CDR3 DNA: TGTGCCAGCAGGCAATACGAGCAGTACTTC
D gene: .
V gene: TRBV2
J gene: TRBJ2-7
clone size: .

CDR3 protein: CAGHGGAANEKLFF
CDR3 DNA: TGTGCCGGCCACGGGGGGGCGGCTAATGAAAAACTGTTTTTT
D gene: .
V gene: TRBV30
J gene: TRBJ1-4
clone size: .

CDR3 protein: CASSTTSGADTQYF
CDR3 DNA: TGTGCCAGCAGCACAACTAGCGGGGCAGATACGCAGTATTTT
D gene: TRBD2
V gene: TRBV13
J gene: TRBJ2-3
clone size: .

CDR3 protein: CASNRGSAEKLFF
CDR3 DNA: TGTGCCAGCAATCGGGGTTCGGCGGAAAAACTGTTTTTT
D gene: .
V gene: TRBV2
J gene: TRBJ1-4
clone size: .

CDR3 protein: CASGQGIGNTIYF
CDR3 DNA: TGTGCCTCGGGACAGGGGATTGGAAACACCATATATTTT
D gene: TRBD1
V gene: TRBV7-2
J gene: TRBJ1-3
clone size: .

CDR3 protein: CASRRQGGGGTLHF
CDR3 DNA: TGTGCCAGCCGGAGGCAGGGAGGTGGTGGGACCCTCCACTTT
D gene: .
V gene: TRBV28
J gene: TRBJ1-6
clone size: .

CDR3 protein: CATSRDVQRGAYTDTQYF
CDR3 DNA: TGTGCCACCAGCAGAGATGTTCAGCGGGGGGCTTACACAGATACGCAGTATTTT
D gene: TRBD2
V gene: TRBV15
J gene: TRBJ2-3
clone size: .

CDR3 protein: CASSFVVDEQFF
CDR3 DNA: TGTGCCAGCAGCTTCGTAGTCGATGAGCAGTTCTTC
D gene: .
V gene: TRBV7-9
J gene: TRBJ2-1
clone size: .